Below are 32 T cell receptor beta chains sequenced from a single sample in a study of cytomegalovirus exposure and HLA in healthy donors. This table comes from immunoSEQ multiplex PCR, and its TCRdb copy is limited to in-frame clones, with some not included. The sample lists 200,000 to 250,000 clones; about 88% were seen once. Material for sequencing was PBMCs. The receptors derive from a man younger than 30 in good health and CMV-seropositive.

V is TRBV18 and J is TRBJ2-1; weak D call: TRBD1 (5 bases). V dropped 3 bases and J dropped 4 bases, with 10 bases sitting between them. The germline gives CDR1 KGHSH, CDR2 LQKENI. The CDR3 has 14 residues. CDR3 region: CASSPSGRYNEQFF. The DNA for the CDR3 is TGTGCCAGCTCACCGTCAGGGCGTTACAATGAGCAGTTCTTC.

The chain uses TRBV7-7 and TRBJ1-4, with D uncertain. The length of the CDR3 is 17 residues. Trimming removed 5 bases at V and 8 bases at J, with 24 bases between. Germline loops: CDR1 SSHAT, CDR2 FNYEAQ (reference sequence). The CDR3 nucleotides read TGTGCCAGCAGCCAAGTCAGGAGGACTCGGTATAAGGAAAAACTGTTTTTT. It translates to CASSQVRRTRYKEKLFF.

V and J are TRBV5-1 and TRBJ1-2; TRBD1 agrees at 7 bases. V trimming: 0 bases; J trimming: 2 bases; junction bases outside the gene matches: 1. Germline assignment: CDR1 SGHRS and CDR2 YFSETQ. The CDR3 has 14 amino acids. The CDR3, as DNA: TGCGCCAGCAGCTTGGGGGACAGCAACTATGGCTACACCTTC. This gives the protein CASSLGDSNYGYTF.

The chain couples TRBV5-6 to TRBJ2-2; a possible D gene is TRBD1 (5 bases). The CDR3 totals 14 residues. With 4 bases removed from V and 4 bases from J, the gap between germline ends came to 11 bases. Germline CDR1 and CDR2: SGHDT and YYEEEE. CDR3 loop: CASSPQGVTGELFF. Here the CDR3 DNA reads TGTGCCAGCAGCCCCCAGGGTGTCACCGGGGAGCTGTTTTTT.

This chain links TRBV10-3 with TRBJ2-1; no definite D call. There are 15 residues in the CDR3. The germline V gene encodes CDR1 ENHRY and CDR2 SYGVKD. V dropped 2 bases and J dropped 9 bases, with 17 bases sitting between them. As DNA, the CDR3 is TGTGCCATCAGTGAGGGTGGACCGCACCGTGGTGAGCAGTTCTTC. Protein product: CAISEGGPHRGEQFF.

The CDR3 region is CASSSTYEQYF. CDR3 DNA: TGTGCCAGCAGCTCCACCTACGAGCAGTACTTC. The chain is built from TRBV5-6 and TRBJ2-7; the D is unclear. Germline CDR1 SGHDT, CDR2 YYEEEE. V lost 3 bases and J 2 bases, leaving 3 bases between the germline ends. The CDR3 is made up of 11 amino acids.

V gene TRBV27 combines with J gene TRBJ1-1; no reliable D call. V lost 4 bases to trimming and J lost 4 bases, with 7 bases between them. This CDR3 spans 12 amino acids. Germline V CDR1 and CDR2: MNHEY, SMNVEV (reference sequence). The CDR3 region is CASSSMGTEAFF. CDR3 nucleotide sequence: TGTGCCAGCAGTTCGATGGGCACTGAAGCTTTCTTT.

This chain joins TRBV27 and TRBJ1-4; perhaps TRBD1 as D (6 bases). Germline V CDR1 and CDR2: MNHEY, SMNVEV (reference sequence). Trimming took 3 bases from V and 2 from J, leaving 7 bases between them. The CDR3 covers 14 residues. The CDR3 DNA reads TGTGCCAGCAGTTTGGACAGTACTAATGAAAAACTGTTTTTT. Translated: CASSLDSTNEKLFF.

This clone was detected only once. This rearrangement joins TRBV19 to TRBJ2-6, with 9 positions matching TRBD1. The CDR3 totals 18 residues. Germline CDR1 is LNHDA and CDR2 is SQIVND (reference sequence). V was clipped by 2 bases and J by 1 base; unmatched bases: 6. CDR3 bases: TGTGCCAGTAGTATACTCTACAGGGGGCTATCTGGGGCCAACGTCCTGACTTTC. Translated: CASSILYRGLSGANVLTF.

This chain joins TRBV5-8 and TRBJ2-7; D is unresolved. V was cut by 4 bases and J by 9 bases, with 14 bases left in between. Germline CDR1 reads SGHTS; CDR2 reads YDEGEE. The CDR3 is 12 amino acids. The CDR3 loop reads CASSVLVTGQYF. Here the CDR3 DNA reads TGTGCCAGCAGCGTTCTGGTAACGGGGCAGTACTTC.

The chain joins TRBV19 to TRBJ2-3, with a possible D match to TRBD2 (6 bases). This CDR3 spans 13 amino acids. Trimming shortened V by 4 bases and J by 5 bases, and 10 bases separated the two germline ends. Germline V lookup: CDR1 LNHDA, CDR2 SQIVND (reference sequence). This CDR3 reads CASSRDSEDTQYF. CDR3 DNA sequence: TGTGCCAGTAGTAGGGACTCAGAAGATACGCAGTATTTT.

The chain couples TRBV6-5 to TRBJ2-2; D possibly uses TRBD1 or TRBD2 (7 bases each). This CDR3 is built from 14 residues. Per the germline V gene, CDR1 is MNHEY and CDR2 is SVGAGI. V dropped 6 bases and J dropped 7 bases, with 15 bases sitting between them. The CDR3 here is CASRNTGEGGELFF. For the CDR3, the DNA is TGTGCCAGCAGAAACACAGGGGAGGGCGGGGAGCTGTTTTTT.

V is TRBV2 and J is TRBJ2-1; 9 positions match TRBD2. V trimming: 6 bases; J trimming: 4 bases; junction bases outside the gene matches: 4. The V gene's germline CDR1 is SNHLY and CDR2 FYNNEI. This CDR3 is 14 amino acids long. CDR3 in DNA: TGTGCCAGCAGAGAGACTAGCGGATACAATGAGCAGTTCTTC. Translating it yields CASRETSGYNEQFF.

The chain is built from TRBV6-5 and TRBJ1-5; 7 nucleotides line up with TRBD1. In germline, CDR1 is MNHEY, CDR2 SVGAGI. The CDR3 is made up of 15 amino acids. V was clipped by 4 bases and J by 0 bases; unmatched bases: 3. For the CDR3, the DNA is TGTGCCAGCAGTTTCGGGACAGCTAGCAATCAGCCCCAGCATTTT. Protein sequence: CASSFGTASNQPQHF.

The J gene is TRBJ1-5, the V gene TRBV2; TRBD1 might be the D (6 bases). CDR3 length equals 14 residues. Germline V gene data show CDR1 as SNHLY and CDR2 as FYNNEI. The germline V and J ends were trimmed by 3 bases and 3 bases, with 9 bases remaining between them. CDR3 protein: CASSDQGNNQPQHF. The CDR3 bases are TGTGCCAGCAGTGATCAGGGGAACAATCAGCCCCAGCATTTT. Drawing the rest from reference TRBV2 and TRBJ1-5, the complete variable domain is EPEVTQTPSHQVTQMGQEVILRCVPISNHLYFYWYRQILGQKVEFLVSFYNNEISEKSEIFDDQFSVERPDGSNFTLKIRSTKLEDSAMYFCASSDQGNNQPQHFGDGTRLSIL.

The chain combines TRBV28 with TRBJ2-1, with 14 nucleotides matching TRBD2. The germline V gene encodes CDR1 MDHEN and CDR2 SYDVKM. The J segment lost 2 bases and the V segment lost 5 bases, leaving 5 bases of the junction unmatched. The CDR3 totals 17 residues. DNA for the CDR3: TGTGCCAGCAGTGGGACTAGCGGGAGAGTCCCCTACAATGAGCAGTTCTTC. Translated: CASSGTSGRVPYNEQFF.

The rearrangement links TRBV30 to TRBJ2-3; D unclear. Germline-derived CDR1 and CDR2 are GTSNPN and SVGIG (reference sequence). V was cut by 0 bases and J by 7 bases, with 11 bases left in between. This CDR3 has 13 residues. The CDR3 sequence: CAWSVPPRNTQYF. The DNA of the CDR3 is TGTGCCTGGAGTGTACCTCCGAGAAATACGCAGTATTTT.

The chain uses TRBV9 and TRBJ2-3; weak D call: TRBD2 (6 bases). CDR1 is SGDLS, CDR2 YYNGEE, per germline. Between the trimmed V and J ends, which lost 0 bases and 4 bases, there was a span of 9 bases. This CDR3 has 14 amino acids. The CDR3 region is CASSVGAGSDTQYF. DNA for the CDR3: TGTGCCAGCAGCGTAGGGGCGGGGTCAGATACGCAGTATTTT.

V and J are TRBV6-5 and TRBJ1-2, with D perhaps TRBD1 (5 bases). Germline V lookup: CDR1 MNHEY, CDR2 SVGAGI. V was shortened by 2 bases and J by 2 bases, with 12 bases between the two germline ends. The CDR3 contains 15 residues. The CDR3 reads CASSYQRQSNYGYTF. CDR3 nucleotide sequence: TGTGCCAGCAGTTACCAAAGACAGTCAAACTATGGCTACACCTTC.

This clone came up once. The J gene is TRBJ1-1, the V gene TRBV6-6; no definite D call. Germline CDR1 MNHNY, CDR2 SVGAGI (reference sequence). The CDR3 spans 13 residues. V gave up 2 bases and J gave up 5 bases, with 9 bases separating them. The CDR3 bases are TGTGCCAGCAGTTACCCCGACCGGACTGAAGCTTTCTTT. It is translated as CASSYPDRTEAFF.

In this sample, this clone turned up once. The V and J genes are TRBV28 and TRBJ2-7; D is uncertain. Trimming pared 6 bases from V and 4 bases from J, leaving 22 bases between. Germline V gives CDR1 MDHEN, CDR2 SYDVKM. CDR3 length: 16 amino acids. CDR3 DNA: TGTGCCAGCAGCTCCGTAGCCCTGAAAAGGCCTTACGAGCAGTACTTC. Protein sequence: CASSSVALKRPYEQYF.

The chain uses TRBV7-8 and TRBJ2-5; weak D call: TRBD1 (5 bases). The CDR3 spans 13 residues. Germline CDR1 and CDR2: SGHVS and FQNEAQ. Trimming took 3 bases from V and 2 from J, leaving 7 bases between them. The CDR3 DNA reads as TGTGCCAGCAGCTTCTCAGGGCAAGAGACCCAGTACTTC. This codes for CASSFSGQETQYF.

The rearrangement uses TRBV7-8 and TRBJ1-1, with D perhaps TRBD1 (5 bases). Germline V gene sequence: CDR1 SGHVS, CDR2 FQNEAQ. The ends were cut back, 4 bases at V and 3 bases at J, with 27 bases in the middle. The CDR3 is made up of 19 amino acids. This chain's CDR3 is CASSSRLVGAPIVDTEAFF. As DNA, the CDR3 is TGTGCCAGCAGCTCCCGGTTGGTAGGGGCCCCGATTGTGGACACTGAAGCTTTCTTT.

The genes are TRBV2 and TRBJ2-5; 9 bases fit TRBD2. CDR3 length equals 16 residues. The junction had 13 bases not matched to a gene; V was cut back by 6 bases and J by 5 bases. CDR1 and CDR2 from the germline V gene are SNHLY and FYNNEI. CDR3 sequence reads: CASSWISGREGETQYF. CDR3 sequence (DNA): TGTGCCAGCAGCTGGATTAGCGGGAGAGAAGGGGAGACCCAGTACTTC.

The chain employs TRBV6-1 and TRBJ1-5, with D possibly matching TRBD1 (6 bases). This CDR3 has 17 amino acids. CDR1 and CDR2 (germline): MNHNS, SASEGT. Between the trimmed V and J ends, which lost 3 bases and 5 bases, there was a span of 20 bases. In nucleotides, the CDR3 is TGTGCCAGCAGTGACCCTCAAAGTTCCAGGGGCCATCAGCCCCAGCATTTT. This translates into CASSDPQSSRGHQPQHF.

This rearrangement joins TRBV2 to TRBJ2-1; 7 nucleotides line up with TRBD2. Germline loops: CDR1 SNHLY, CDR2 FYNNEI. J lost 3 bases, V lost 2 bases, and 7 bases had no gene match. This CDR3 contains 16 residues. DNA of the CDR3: TGTGCCAGCAGTGAATCGGGCGGGAGATACTACAATGAGCAGTTCTTC. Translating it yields CASSESGGRYYNEQFF.

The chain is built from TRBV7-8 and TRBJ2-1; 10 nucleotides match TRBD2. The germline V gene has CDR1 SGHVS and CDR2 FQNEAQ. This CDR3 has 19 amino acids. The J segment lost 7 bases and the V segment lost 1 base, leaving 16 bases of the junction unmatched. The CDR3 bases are TGTGCCAGCAGCTTAGGTGGTCTAGCGGGAGTTGGTTCAGAAAATGAGCAGTTCTTC. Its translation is CASSLGGLAGVGSENEQFF.

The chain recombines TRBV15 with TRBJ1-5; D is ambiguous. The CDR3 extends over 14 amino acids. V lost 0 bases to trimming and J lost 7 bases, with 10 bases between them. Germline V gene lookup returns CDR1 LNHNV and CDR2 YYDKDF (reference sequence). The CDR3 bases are TGTGCCACCAGCAGAGATAGGGTTTTACAGCCCCAGCATTTT. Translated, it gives CATSRDRVLQPQHF.

CDR3 loop: CASSRTSGVNEQFF. DNA of the CDR3: TGTGCCAGCAGCCGGACTAGCGGAGTAAATGAGCAGTTCTTC. The genes are TRBV27 and TRBJ2-1; 10 bases fit TRBD2. Germline CDR1 reads MNHEY; CDR2 reads SMNVEV (reference sequence). This CDR3 is built from 14 residues. With 6 bases clipped from V and 7 bases from J, the junction kept 6 bases outside the gene matches.

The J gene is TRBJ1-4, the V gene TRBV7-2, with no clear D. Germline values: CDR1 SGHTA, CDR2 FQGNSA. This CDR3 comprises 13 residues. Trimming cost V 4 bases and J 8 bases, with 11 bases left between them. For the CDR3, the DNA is TGTGCCAGCAGCTACCCCCCGTGGGAAAAACTGTTTTTT. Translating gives CASSYPPWEKLFF.

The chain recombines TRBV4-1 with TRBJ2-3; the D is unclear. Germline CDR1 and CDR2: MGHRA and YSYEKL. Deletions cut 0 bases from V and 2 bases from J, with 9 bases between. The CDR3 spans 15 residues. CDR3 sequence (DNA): TGCGCCAGCAGCCAAGATCCCGGAGTCACAGATACGCAGTATTTT. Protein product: CASSQDPGVTDTQYF.

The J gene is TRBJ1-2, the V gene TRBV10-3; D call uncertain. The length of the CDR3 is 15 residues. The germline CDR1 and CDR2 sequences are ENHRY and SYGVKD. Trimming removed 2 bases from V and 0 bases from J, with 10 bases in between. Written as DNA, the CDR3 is TGTGCCATCAGTGAGGAAGCAACCGCTAACTATGGCTACACCTTC. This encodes CAISEEATANYGYTF.